The source of this T cell receptor (beta chain) is a study of identical twins. TCRdb itself ran the 5' RACE reads through MiXCR, one entry per CDR3 protein. The repertoire has hundreds of thousands of distinct CDR3 sequences, roughly 18% of them found once; the top ten carry under 15%. Study results and limitations: The analysis was cross-sectional rather than longitudinal within donors.

This clonotype has ten or more counts. Its antigen is unidentified. The length of the CDR3 is 13 residues. CDR1 is MGHDK, CDR2 SYGVNS, per germline. Trimming removed 4 bases at V and 1 base at J, with 6 bases between. This sample was shared with a second study, whose subject was T cells expressing NK-cell markers. According to that study: Several donors likewise had their CD3+CD56-NKG2C+ fraction led by these clonotypes.

The clonotype originates from a woman aged 18 to 35 in good health. The V and J genes are TRBV25-1 and TRBJ2-3, with D possibly TRBD2 on 6 matching bases. The material sequenced was PBMCs. In nucleotides, the CDR3 is TGTGCCAGCAGTGCTAGCGGCACAGATACGCAGTATTTT. Its protein product is CASSASGTDTQYF. Drawing the rest from reference TRBV25-1 and TRBJ2-3, the complete variable domain is EADIYQTPRYLVIGTGKKITLECSQTMGHDKMYWYQQDPGMELHLIHYSYGVNSTEKGDLSSESTVSRIRTEHFPLTLESARPSHTSQYLCASSASGTDTQYFGPGTRLTVL.